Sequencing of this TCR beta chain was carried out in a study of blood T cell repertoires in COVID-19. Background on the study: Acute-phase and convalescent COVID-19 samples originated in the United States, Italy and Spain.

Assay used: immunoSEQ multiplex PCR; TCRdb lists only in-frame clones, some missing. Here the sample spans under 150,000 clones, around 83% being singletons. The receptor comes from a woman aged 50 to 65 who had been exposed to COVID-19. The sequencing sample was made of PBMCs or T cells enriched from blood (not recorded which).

CDR3 bases: TGCGCCAGCAGCTTCAAGGGGAACAATGAGCAGTTCTTC. Its protein product is CASSFKGNNEQFF. The rearrangement joins TRBV5-1 to TRBJ2-1, with D possibly TRBD1 on 5 matching bases. Trimming shortened V by 2 bases and J by 5 bases, and 8 bases separated the two germline ends. The germline V gene encodes CDR1 SGHRS and CDR2 YFSETQ. CDR3 size: 13 residues.